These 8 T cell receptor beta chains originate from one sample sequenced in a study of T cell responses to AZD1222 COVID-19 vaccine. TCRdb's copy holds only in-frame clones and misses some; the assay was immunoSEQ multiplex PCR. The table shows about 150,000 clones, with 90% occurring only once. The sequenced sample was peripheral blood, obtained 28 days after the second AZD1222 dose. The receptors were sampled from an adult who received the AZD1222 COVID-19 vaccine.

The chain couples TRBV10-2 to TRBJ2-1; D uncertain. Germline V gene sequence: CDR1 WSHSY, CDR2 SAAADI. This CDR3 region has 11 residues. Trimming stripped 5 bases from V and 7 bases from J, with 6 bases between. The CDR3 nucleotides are TGCGCCAGCAGTACAAGTAATGAGCAGTTCTTC. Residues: CASSTSNEQFF.

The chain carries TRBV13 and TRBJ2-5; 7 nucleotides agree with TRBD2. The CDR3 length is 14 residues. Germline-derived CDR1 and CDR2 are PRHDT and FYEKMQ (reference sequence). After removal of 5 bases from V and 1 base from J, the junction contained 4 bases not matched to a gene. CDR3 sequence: CASSQAGFQETQYF. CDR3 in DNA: TGTGCCAGCAGCCAAGCGGGGTTCCAAGAGACCCAGTACTTC.

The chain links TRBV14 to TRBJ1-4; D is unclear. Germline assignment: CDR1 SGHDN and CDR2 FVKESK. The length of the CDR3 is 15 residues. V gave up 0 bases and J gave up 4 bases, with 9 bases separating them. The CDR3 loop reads CASSQDRQYNEKLFF. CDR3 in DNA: TGTGCCAGCAGCCAAGATCGCCAGTATAATGAAAAACTGTTTTTT.

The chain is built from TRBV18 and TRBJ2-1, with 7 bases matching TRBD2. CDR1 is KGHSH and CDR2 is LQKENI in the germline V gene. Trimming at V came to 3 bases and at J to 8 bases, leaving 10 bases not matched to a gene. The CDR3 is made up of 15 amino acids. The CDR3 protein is CASSPPDRLADEQFF. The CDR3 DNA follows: TGTGCCAGCTCACCGCCTGACCGACTAGCAGATGAGCAGTTCTTC.

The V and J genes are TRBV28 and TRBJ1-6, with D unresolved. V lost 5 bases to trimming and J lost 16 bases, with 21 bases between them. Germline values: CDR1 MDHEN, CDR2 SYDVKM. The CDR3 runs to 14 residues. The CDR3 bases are TGTGCCAGCAGTATGGGCCCTCAGGCAGGCGGACTCCACTTT. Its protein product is CASSMGPQAGGLHF.

Here the CDR3 reads CASSSGPFTNEQFF. The CDR3 nucleotides read TGTGCCAGCAGCTCGGGACCCTTCACAAATGAGCAGTTCTTC. The rearrangement joins TRBV7-3 to TRBJ2-1; D might be TRBD1 or TRBD2, each matching 5 bases. CDR3 length: 14 amino acids. V lost 4 bases to trimming and J lost 7 bases, with 14 bases between them. In germline, CDR1 is SGHTA, CDR2 FQGTGA.

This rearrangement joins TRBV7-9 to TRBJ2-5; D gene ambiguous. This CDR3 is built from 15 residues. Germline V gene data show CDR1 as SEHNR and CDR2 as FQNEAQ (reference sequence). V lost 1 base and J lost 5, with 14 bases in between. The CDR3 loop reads CASSLEQLFSETQYF. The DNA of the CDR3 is TGTGCCAGCAGCTTAGAGCAGTTGTTCTCGGAGACCCAGTACTTC.

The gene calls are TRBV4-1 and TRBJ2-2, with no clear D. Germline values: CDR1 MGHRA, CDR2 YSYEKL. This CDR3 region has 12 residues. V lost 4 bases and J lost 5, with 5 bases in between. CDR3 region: CASSPVTGELFF. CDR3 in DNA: TGCGCCAGCAGCCCGGTGACCGGGGAGCTGTTTTTT.